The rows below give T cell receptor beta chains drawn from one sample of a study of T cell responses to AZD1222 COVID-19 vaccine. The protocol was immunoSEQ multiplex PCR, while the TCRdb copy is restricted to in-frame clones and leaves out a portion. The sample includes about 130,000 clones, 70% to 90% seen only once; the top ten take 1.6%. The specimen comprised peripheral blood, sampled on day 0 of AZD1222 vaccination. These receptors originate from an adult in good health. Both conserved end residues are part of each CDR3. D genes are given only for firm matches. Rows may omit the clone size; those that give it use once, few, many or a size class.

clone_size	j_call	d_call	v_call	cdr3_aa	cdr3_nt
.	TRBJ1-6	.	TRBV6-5	CASLPPGPYNSPLHF	TGTGCCAGCCTACCCCCTGGTCCCTATAATTCACCCCTCCACTTT
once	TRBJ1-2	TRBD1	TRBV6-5	CASRTGVFGYTF	TGTGCCAGCAGGACAGGGGTTTTCGGCTACACCTTC
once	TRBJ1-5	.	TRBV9	CASSRAMDQPQHF	TGTGCCAGCAGCCGGGCGATGGATCAGCCCCAGCATTTT
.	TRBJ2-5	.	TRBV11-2	CASSLEQAYQETQYF	TGTGCCAGCAGCTTAGAACAGGCGTACCAAGAGACCCAGTACTTC
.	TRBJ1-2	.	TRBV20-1	CSASLNYGYTF	TGCAGTGCTAGCCTAAACTATGGCTACACCTTC
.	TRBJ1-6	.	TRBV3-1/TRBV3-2	CASSQDSRSNSPLHF	TGTGCCAGCAGCCAAGATAGTCGAAGTAATTCACCCCTCCACTTT
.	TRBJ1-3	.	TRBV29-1	CSVEDRGKGGNTIYF	TGCAGCGTTGAAGATCGTGGAAAGGGGGGAAACACCATATATTTT
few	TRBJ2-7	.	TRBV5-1	CASLSEGLSYEQYF	TGCGCCAGCTTAAGCGAGGGCCTCTCCTACGAGCAGTACTTC
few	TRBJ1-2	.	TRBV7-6	CASSSLGGDYGYTF	TGTGCCAGCAGCTCCCTCGGTGGAGACTATGGCTACACCTTC
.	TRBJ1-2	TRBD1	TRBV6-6	CASRIRDRGRLYGYTF	TGTGCCAGCAGGATTCGGGACAGGGGGCGACTCTATGGCTACACCTTC
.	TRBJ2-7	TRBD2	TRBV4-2	CASSRTGGEPNGEQYF	TGTGCCAGCAGCCGGACGGGAGGGGAACCCAATGGGGAGCAGTACTTC
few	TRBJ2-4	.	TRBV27	CASSNPLRGKNIQYF	TGTGCCAGCAGCAACCCCTTAAGAGGCAAAAACATTCAGTACTTC
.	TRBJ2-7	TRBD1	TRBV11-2	CASSLGQGTVEQYF	TGTGCCAGCAGCCTGGGACAGGGGACGGTCGAGCAGTACTTC
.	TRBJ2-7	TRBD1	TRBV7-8	CASRDRGYEQYF	TGTGCCAGCAGGGACAGGGGCTACGAGCAGTACTTC
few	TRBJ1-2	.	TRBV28	CASGGPRNYGYTF	TGTGCCAGCGGTGGACCGCGTAACTATGGCTACACCTTC
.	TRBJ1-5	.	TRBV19	CASSNGWNQPQHF	TGTGCCAGTAGTAATGGTTGGAATCAGCCCCAGCATTTT
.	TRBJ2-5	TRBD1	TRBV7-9	CASSSDRVKETQYF	TGTGCCAGCAGCTCGGACAGGGTTAAAGAGACCCAGTACTTC
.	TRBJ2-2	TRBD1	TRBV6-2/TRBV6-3	CASSSDRAPGELFF	TGTGCCAGCAGCTCGGACAGGGCTCCCGGGGAGCTGTTTTTT
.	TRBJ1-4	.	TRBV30	CAWSRGATNEKLFF	TGTGCCTGGAGCCGGGGAGCGACTAATGAAAAACTGTTTTTT
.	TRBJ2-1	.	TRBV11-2	CASSLGRSSYNEQFF	TGTGCCAGCAGCCTTGGACGGAGTTCCTACAATGAGCAGTTCTTC
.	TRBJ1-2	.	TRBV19	CASSPQGHGYTF	TGTGCCAGTAGTCCCCAGGGCCATGGCTACACCTTC
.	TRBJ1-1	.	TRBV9	CASSVVQTNTEAFF	TGTGCCAGCAGCGTAGTACAGACTAACACTGAAGCTTTCTTT
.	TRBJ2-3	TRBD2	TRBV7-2	CASSPWTSATDTQYF	TGTGCCAGCAGCCCCTGGACTAGCGCTACAGATACGCAGTATTTT
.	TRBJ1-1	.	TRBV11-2	CASTPQGSVTTEAFF	TGTGCCAGCACCCCGCAGGGCTCCGTGACTACTGAAGCTTTCTTT
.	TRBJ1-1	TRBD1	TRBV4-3	CASSRDRVRTEAFF	TGCGCCAGCAGCCGGGACAGGGTGAGAACTGAAGCTTTCTTT
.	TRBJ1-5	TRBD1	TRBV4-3	CASSQTTGVGQPQHF	TGCGCCAGCAGCCAAACGACAGGGGTGGGTCAGCCCCAGCATTTT
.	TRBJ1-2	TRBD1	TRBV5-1	CASSRQGEDGYTF	TGCGCCAGCAGCAGACAGGGGGAAGATGGCTACACCTTC
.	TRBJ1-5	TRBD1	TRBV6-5	CASSYPGQGNLGPQHF	TGTGCCAGCAGTTACCCGGGACAGGGCAATTTGGGGCCCCAGCATTTT